This TCR beta chain was recovered during a study of blood T cell repertoires in COVID-19. Original data processing: It was from reference gene primer amplification that nucleated cell counts were estimated. Assay: immunoSEQ multiplex PCR; the TCRdb copy retains only in-frame clones and omits some. That table furnishes V, J and clone size, whereas the DNA furnished D and trimming. This repertoire shows more than 15,000 clones, 82% found once; its top ten account for under 25%. The CDR3 consists of 14 residues. Germline-derived CDR1 and CDR2 are KGHSH and LQKENI. V shed 1 base, J shed 6 bases, and the junction held 2 bases outside the gene matches.

The gene calls are TRBV18 and TRBJ2-4, with 8 bases aligning to TRBD1. The sequence was obtained from an elderly man with active COVID-19. Sequencing was carried out using peripheral blood. For the CDR3, the DNA is TGTGCCAGCTCACCACAAGACAGGGGAAACATTCAGTACTTC. Its translation: CASSPQDRGNIQYF.